This T cell receptor beta chain was sequenced for a study of T cells in narcolepsy. Study observations and caveats: Reportedly, autoreactive clonotypes were serially detected in patients' blood but not controls'.

Repertoires were generated with immunoSEQ multiplex PCR, while TCRdb's copy carries only in-frame clones and drops some. Of about 33,000 clones listed, 85% to 90% are singletons. CDR1 and CDR2 from the germline V gene are SGDLS and YYNGEE. The CDR3 length is 15 residues. The V and J ends lost 2 bases and 4 bases respectively, with 13 bases between them. Notes on this clone: Its specificity is unknown.

The genes are TRBV9 and TRBJ2-1; D may correspond to TRBD1 or TRBD2 (5 bases each). The origin of this receptor is a human donor with narcolepsy. The sequenced material came from CD45RA- memory CD4+ T cells from PBMCs. CDR3 nucleotide sequence: TGTGCCAGCAGCGTCCAGGGTACGGGGTACAATGAGCAGTTCTTC. This gives the protein CASSVQGTGYNEQFF.